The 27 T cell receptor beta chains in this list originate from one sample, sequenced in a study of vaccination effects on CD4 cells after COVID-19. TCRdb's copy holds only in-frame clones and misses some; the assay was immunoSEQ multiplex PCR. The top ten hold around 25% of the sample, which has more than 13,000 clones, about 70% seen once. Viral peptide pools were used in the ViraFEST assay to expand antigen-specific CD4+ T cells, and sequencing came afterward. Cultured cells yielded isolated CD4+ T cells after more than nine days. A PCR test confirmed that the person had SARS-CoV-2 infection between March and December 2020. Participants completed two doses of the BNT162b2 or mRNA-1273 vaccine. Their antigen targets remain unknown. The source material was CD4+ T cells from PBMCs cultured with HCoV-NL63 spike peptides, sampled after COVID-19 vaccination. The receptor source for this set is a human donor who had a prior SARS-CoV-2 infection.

The CDR3, as DNA: TGTGCCAGTAGTGCCGAGGTTGTCCAGTACTTC. Its protein is CASSAEVVQYF. V usage is TRBV19 and J usage is TRBJ2-5; D call uncertain. The V gene's germline CDR1 is LNHDA and CDR2 SQIVND (reference sequence). CDR3 length: 11 residues. Trimming removed 5 bases from V and 10 bases from J, with 11 bases in between. Supplemented by reference TRBV19 and TRBJ2-5, the full variable domain reads DGGITQSPKYLFRKEGQNVTLSCEQNLNHDAMYWYRQDPGQGLRLIYYSQIVNDFQKGDIAEGYSVSREKKESFPLTVTSAQKNPTAFYLCASSAEVVQYFGPGTRLLVL.

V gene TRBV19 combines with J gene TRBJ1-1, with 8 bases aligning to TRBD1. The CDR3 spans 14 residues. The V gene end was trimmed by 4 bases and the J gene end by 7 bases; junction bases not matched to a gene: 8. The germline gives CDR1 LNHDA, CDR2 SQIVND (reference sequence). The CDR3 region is CASSTRQGRHEAFF. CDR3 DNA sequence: TGTGCCAGTAGTACCCGACAGGGGAGGCATGAAGCTTTCTTT.

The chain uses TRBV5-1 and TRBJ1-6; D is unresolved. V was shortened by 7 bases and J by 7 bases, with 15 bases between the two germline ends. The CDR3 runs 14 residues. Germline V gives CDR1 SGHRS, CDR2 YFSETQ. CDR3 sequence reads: CASCVGGRNSPLHF. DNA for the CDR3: TGCGCCAGCTGCGTGGGAGGGAGGAATTCACCCCTCCACTTT.

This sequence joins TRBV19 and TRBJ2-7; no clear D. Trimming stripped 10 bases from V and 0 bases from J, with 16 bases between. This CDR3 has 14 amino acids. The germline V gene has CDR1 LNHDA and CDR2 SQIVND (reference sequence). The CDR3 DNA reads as TGTGCCACTAAACTCAGGCAGGACTCCTACGAGCAGTACTTC. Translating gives CATKLRQDSYEQYF.

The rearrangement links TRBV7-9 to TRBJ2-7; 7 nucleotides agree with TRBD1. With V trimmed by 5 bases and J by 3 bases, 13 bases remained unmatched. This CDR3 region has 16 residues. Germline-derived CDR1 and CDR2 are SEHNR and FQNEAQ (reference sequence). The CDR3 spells CASSPRPLQGNYEQYF. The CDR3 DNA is TGTGCCAGCAGCCCAAGGCCTCTACAGGGGAACTACGAGCAGTACTTC.

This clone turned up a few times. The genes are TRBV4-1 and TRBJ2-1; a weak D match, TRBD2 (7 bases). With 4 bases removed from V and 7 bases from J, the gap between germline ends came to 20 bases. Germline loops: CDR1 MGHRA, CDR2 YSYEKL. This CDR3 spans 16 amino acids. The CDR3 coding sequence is TGCGCCAGCAGCCGAGGGGGGCGGGCGGGAGAAAATGAGCAGTTCTTC. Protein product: CASSRGGRAGENEQFF.

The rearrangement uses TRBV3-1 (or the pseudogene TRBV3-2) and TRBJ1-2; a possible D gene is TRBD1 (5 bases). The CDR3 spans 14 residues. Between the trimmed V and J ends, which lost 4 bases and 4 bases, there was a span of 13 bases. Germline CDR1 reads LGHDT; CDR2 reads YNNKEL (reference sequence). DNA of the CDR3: TGTGCCAGCAGCCTATACATCGGGGCCTATGGCTACACCTTC. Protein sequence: CASSLYIGAYGYTF.

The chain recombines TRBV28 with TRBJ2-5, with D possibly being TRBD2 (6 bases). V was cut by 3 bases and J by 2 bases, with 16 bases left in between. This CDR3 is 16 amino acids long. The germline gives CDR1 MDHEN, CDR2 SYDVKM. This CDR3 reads CASSLTRQGWQETQYF. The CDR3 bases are TGTGCCAGCAGTTTGACTAGACAAGGGTGGCAAGAGACCCAGTACTTC.

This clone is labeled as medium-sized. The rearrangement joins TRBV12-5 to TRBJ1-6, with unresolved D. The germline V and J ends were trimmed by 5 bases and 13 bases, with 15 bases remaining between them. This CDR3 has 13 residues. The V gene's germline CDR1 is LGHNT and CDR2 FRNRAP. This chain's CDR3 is CASGGNTFSPLHF. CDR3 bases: TGTGCTAGTGGTGGGAACACCTTTTCCCCCCTCCACTTT.

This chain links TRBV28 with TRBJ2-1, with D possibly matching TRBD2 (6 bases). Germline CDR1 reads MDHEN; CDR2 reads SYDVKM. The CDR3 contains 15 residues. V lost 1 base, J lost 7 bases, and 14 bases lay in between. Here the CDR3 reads CASSLLGTHQNEQFF. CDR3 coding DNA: TGTGCCAGCAGTTTATTGGGGACTCATCAGAATGAGCAGTTCTTC.

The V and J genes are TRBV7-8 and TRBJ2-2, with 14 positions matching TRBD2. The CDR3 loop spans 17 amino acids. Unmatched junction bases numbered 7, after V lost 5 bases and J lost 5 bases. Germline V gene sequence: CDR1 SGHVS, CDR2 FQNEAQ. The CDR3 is CASSPGLAGARTGELFF. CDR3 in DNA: TGTGCCAGCAGCCCGGGACTAGCGGGGGCAAGGACCGGGGAGCTGTTTTTT.

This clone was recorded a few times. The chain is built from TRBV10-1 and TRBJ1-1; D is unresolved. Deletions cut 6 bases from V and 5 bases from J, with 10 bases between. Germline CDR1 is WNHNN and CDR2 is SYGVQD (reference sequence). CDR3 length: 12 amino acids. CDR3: CASSKRRTEAFF. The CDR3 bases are TGCGCCAGCAGCAAACGGAGGACTGAAGCTTTCTTT.

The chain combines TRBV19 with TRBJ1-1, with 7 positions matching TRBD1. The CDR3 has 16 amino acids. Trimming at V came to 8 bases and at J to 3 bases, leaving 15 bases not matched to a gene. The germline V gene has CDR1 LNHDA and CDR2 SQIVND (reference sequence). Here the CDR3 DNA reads TGTGCCAGTGGAGACAGGGTGGGAGGTGTGGACACTGAAGCTTTCTTT. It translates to CASGDRVGGVDTEAFF.

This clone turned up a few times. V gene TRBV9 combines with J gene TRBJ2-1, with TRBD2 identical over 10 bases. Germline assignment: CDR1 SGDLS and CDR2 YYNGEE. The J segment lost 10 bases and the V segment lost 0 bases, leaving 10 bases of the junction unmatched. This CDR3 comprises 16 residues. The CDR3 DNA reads TGTGCCAGCAGCGTAGGTCGTCTAGCGGGAGTAGGGGAGCAGTTCTTC. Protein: CASSVGRLAGVGEQFF.

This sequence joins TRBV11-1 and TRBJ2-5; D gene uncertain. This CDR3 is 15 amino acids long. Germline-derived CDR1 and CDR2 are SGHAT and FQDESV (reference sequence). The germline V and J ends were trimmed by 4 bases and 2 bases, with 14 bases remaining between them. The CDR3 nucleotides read TGTGCCAGCAGCTCCATCGGAATACTGCAAGAGACCCAGTACTTC. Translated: CASSSIGILQETQYF.

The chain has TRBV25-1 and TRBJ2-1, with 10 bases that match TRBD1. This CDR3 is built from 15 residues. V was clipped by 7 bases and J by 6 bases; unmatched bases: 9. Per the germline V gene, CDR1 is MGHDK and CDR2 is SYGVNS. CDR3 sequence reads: CASTTLDRGFNEQFF. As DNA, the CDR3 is TGTGCCAGCACGACTTTGGACAGGGGGTTCAATGAGCAGTTCTTC. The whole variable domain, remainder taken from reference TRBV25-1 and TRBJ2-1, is EADIYQTPRYLVIGTGKKITLECSQTMGHDKMYWYQQDPGMELHLIHYSYGVNSTEKGDLSSESTVSRIRTEHFPLTLESARPSHTSQYLCASTTLDRGFNEQFFGPGTRLTVL.

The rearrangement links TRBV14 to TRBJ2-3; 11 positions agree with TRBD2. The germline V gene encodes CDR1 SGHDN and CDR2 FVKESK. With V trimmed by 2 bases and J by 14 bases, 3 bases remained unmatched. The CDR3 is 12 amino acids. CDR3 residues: CASSQTSGSRYF. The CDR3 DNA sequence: TGTGCCAGCAGCCAAACTAGCGGGAGTCGGTATTTT.

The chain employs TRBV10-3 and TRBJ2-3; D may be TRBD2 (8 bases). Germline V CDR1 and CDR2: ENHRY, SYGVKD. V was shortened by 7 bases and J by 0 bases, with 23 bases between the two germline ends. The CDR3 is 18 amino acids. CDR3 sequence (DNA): TGTGCCATCAAAGGGACAGAGTCTAGCGGGCGAAGCACAGATACGCAGTATTTT. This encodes CAIKGTESSGRSTDTQYF.

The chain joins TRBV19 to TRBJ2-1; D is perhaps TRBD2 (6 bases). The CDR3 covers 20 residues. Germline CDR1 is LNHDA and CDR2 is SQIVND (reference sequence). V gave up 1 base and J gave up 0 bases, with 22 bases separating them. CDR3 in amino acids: CASSIGWGGDLGSSYNEQFF. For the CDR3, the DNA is TGTGCCAGTAGTATAGGCTGGGGAGGCGATCTGGGGAGCTCCTACAATGAGCAGTTCTTC.

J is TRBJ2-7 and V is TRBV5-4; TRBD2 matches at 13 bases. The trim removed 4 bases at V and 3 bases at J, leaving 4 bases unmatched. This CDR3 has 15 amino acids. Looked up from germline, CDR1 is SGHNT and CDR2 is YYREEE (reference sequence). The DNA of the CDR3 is TGTGCCAGCAGCCAGGGACTAGCGGGACTCTACGAGCAGTACTTC. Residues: CASSQGLAGLYEQYF.

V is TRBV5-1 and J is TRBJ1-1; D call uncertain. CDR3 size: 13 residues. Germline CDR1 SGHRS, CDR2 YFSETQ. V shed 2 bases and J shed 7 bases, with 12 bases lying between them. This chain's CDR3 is CASSLVEIGEAFF. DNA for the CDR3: TGCGCCAGCAGCTTAGTGGAAATCGGTGAAGCTTTCTTT.

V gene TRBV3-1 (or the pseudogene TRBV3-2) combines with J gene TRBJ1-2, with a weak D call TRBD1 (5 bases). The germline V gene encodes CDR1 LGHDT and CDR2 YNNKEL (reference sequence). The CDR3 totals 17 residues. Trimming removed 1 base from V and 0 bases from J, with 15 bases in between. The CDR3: CASSQVGAAIPNYGYTF. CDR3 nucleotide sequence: TGTGCCAGCAGCCAAGTAGGGGCAGCTATTCCTAACTATGGCTACACCTTC.

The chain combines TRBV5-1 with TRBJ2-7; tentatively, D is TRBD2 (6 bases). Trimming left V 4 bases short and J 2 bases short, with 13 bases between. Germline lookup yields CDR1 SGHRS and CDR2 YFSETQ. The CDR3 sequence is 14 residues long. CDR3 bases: TGCGCCAGCAGCAGGGACTCCCGAACCTACGAGCAGTACTTC. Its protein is CASSRDSRTYEQYF. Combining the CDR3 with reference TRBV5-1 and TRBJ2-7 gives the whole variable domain KAGVTQTPRYLIKTRGQQVTLSCSPISGHRSVSWYQQTPGQGLQFLFEYFSETQRNKGNFPGRFSGRQFSNSRSEMNVSTLELGDSALYLCASSRDSRTYEQYFGPGTRLTVT.

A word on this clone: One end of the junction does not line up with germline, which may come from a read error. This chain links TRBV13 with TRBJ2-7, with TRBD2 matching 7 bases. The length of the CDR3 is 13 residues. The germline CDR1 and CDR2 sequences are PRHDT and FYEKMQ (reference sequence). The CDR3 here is CASSLAGLAGRTF. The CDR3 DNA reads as TGTGCCAGCAGCTTAGCGGGCTTAGCGGGTCGAACCTTC.

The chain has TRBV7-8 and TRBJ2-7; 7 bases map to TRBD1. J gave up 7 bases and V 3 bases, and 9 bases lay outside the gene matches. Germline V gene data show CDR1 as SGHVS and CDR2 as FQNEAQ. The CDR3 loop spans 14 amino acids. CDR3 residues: CASSFSNRGQEQYF. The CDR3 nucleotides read TGTGCCAGCAGCTTCTCAAACAGGGGTCAAGAGCAGTACTTC.

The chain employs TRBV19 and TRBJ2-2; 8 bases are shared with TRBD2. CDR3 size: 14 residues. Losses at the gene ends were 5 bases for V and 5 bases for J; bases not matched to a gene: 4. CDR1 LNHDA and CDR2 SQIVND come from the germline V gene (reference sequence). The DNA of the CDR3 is TGTGCCAGTAGTCCCCAGCGGGAGACCGGGGAGCTGTTTTTT. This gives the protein CASSPQRETGELFF.

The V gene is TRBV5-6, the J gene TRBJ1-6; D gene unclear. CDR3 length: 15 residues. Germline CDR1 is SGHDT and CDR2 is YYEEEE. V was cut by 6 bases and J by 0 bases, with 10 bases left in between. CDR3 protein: CASKPASSYNSPLHF. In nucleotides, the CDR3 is TGTGCCAGCAAACCTGCGAGCTCCTATAATTCACCCCTCCACTTT.